These 32 T cell receptor beta chains were sequenced from one sample in a study of T cells after yellow fever vaccination. One entry per CDR3 protein, called by TCRdb with MiXCR from the 5' RACE reads. The sample lists 250,000 or so distinct CDR3 sequences, approximately 3.5% occurring once. Sequenced here: PBMCs, sampled 15 days after the yellow fever booster vaccination. All receptors come from a man between 18 and 35 years old who received the YFV17D yellow fever vaccine.

This clonotype was seen repeatedly, ten times or more. V and J are TRBV18 and TRBJ1-2; TRBD1 agrees at 8 bases. CDR3 length: 15 amino acids. Germline CDR1 is KGHSH and CDR2 is LQKENI. Trimming cost V 6 bases and J 14 bases; bases outside gene matches: 20. DNA of the CDR3: TGTGCCAGCTCCGAGAAATTGGGACAGGCTCTCCCAGGGACCTTC. It is translated as CASSEKLGQALPGTF.

In this sample, this clonotype turned up many times. V is TRBV5-1 and J is TRBJ1-6, with a tentative D call TRBD1 (5 bases). Per germline, CDR1 SGHRS and CDR2 YFSETQ. V lost 0 bases and J lost 7, with 17 bases in between. This CDR3 has 17 residues. The CDR3 bases are TGCGCCAGCAGCTTGGTCGGGGGACGGGAGACAAATTCACCCCTCCACTTT. Protein sequence: CASSLVGGRETNSPLHF.

Ten or more counts support this clonotype. In DNA, the CDR3 is TGTGCCAGCAGCTTAGCAAGGGGGGGTGGCACTGAAGCTTTCTTT. It codes for CASSLARGGGTEAFF. The gene calls are TRBV7-2 and TRBJ1-1; possibly TRBD1 for D (6 bases). CDR3 size: 15 residues. V gave up 0 bases and J gave up 4 bases, with 12 bases separating them. The germline gives CDR1 SGHTA, CDR2 FQGNSA.

The V and J genes are TRBV5-1 and TRBJ2-5, with D perhaps matching TRBD1 (5 bases). Looked up from germline, CDR1 is SGHRS and CDR2 is YFSETQ. This CDR3 comprises 15 residues. V gave up 0 bases and J gave up 5 bases, with 14 bases separating them. CDR3 in amino acids: CASSLALGAGETQYF. As DNA, the CDR3 is TGCGCCAGCAGCTTGGCCCTAGGGGCCGGGGAGACCCAGTACTTC.

This clonotype was recorded at least ten times. The chain employs TRBV19 and TRBJ2-7; 8 nucleotides align to TRBD1. CDR1 is LNHDA and CDR2 is SQIVND in the germline V gene (reference sequence). The junction had 5 bases not matched to a gene; V was cut back by 6 bases and J by 1 base. The CDR3 has 14 amino acids. The CDR3 region is CASSHTGGSYEQYF. The CDR3 DNA follows: TGTGCCAGTAGCCACACAGGGGGTTCCTACGAGCAGTACTTC.

This clonotype was counted many times. The V call is TRBV5-1, the J call TRBJ2-4; tentatively, D is TRBD1 (5 bases). The CDR3 length is 16 residues. Per the germline V gene, CDR1 is SGHRS and CDR2 is YFSETQ. V lost 5 bases, J lost 7 bases, and 22 bases lay in between. This CDR3 reads CASSVFLQAERNIQYF. As DNA, the CDR3 is TGCGCCAGCAGTGTGTTCTTACAGGCCGAAAGGAACATTCAGTACTTC.

In its sample, this clonotype was seen many times. The chain links TRBV9 to TRBJ2-3; D is uncertain. There are 15 residues in the CDR3. Germline assignment: CDR1 SGDLS and CDR2 YYNGEE. Trimming removed 0 bases at V and 0 bases at J, with 8 bases between. The DNA of the CDR3 is TGTGCCAGCAGCGTAGACCCGTTGAGCACAGATACGCAGTATTTT. Its translation is CASSVDPLSTDTQYF.

In its sample, this clonotype was seen a few times. V gene TRBV9 combines with J gene TRBJ1-4; possible D gene TRBD1, 5 bases. CDR1 and CDR2 (germline): SGDLS, YYNGEE. The ends were cut back, 2 bases at V and 4 bases at J, with 15 bases in the middle. The CDR3 consists of 16 residues. The CDR3 DNA reads as TGTGCCAGCAGCGTGGACCCGGGGGGGAGTAATGAAAAACTGTTTTTT. Its translation: CASSVDPGGSNEKLFF.

This clonotype was recorded many times. The chain employs TRBV29-1 and TRBJ1-1, with no clear D. V was cut by 6 bases and J by 2 bases, with 7 bases left in between. The germline CDR1 and CDR2 sequences are SQVTM and ANQGSEA. The CDR3 sequence is 11 residues long. Written as DNA, the CDR3 is TGCAGCGTCGGTAGAAACACTGAAGCTTTCTTT. It codes for CSVGRNTEAFF.

This clonotype was detected ten times or more. The chain is built from TRBV5-6 and TRBJ2-4; D possibly matches TRBD1 or TRBD2 (5 bases each). CDR1 and CDR2 from the germline V gene are SGHDT and YYEEEE. CDR3 size: 15 residues. The V end was cut by 2 bases, the J end by 3 bases, with 12 bases between. CDR3 bases: TGTGCCAGCAGCTTTTGGGGGATCGACAAAAACATTCAGTACTTC. Residues: CASSFWGIDKNIQYF.

This clonotype was counted only a few times. The V and J genes are TRBV11-3 and TRBJ2-1; D may match TRBD1 or TRBD2 (6 bases each). CDR3 length equals 16 residues. With 5 bases removed from V and 2 bases from J, the gap between germline ends came to 16 bases. Germline V gives CDR1 SGHNT, CDR2 YENEEA. CDR3 amino acids: CASSPFSGAAYNEQFF. The CDR3 DNA reads TGTGCCAGCAGCCCCTTTTCGGGGGCCGCCTACAATGAGCAGTTCTTC.

The chain is built from TRBV24-1 and TRBJ2-2; no reliable D call. Looked up from germline, CDR1 is KGHDR and CDR2 is SFDVKD. The CDR3 runs to 14 residues. V shed 7 bases and J shed 2 bases, with 10 bases lying between them. The CDR3 loop is CATSEWDNTGELFF. For the CDR3, the DNA is TGTGCCACCAGCGAATGGGATAACACCGGGGAGCTGTTTTTT.

This clonotype showed up many times. The chain carries TRBV7-9 and TRBJ2-7; D ambiguous. This CDR3 is built from 13 residues. The germline CDR1 and CDR2 sequences are SEHNR and FQNEAQ (reference sequence). The V gene lost 4 bases and the J gene lost 5 bases, with 12 bases spanning the gap. Here the CDR3 reads CASSYGHWDEQYV. DNA for the CDR3: TGTGCCAGCAGCTACGGCCACTGGGACGAGCAGTACGTC.

This clonotype was detected ten times or more. This chain links TRBV7-2 with TRBJ2-2; TRBD1 agrees at 7 bases. The length of the CDR3 is 14 residues. Germline values: CDR1 SGHTA, CDR2 FQGNSA. V was pared by 4 bases and J by 5 bases, with 4 bases of the junction left unmatched. CDR3 bases: TGTGCCAGCAGCTCGGGACAGCATACCGGGGAGCTGTTTTTT. Amino acids: CASSSGQHTGELFF.

This clonotype occurred many times. The J gene is TRBJ2-5, the V gene TRBV5-1, with 11 bases that match TRBD1. J was trimmed by 4 bases and V by 4 bases; bases with no gene match: 3. The CDR3 sequence is 14 residues long. CDR1 is SGHRS, CDR2 YFSETQ, per germline. CDR3 amino acids: CASSDGTGGETQYF. Here the CDR3 DNA reads TGCGCCAGCAGCGACGGGACAGGGGGAGAGACCCAGTACTTC.

This clonotype has ten or more counts. The chain joins TRBV5-1 to TRBJ2-7, with D unclear. Between the trimmed V and J ends, which lost 0 bases and 4 bases, there was a span of 5 bases. Germline-derived CDR1 and CDR2 are SGHRS and YFSETQ. This CDR3 region has 12 residues. CDR3 residues: CASSLAVYEQYF. The CDR3 bases are TGCGCCAGCAGCTTGGCCGTATACGAGCAGTACTTC.

The sample holds many counts of this clonotype. This chain links TRBV7-2 with TRBJ2-3, with TRBD2 matching over 13 bases. CDR1 SGHTA and CDR2 FQGNSA come from the germline V gene. Losses at the gene ends were 4 bases for V and 6 bases for J; bases not matched to a gene: 7. CDR3 length equals 16 residues. CDR3 in amino acids: CASSSGTSGALDTQYF. The DNA for the CDR3 is TGTGCCAGCAGCTCCGGGACTAGCGGGGCGCTGGATACGCAGTATTTT.

This clonotype was found many times. This rearrangement joins TRBV5-1 to TRBJ1-1; D is perhaps TRBD1 (6 bases). V was pared by 6 bases and J by 3 bases, with 18 bases between. This CDR3 is built from 15 residues. Germline loops: CDR1 SGHRS, CDR2 YFSETQ. The chain's CDR3 is CASNVGGAGDTEAFF. CDR3 DNA sequence: TGCGCCAGCAACGTCGGGGGAGCAGGGGACACTGAAGCTTTCTTT. Based on the CDR3 plus reference TRBV5-1 and TRBJ1-1, the full variable domain is KAGVTQTPRYLIKTRGQQVTLSCSPISGHRSVSWYQQTPGQGLQFLFEYFSETQRNKGNFPGRFSGRQFSNSRSEMNVSTLELGDSALYLCASNVGGAGDTEAFFGQGTRLTVV.

There are a few counts of this clonotype. This rearrangement joins TRBV7-2 to TRBJ2-4; D is undetermined. This CDR3 is built from 12 residues. V lost 3 bases, J lost 6 bases, and 6 bases lay in between. Germline V gene lookup returns CDR1 SGHTA and CDR2 FQGNSA. In DNA, the CDR3 is TGTGCCAGCAGCTTCCCGGGAAACATTCAGTACTTC. It codes for CASSFPGNIQYF.

This clonotype was observed many times. This chain joins TRBV4-3 and TRBJ2-7; no definite D call. The V end was cut by 0 bases, the J end by 3 bases, with 9 bases between. The CDR3 extends over 14 amino acids. CDR1 and CDR2 from the germline V gene are LGHNA and YSLEER. The CDR3 protein is CASSQDLGDYEQYF. The CDR3, as DNA: TGCGCCAGCAGCCAAGATCTTGGAGACTACGAGCAGTACTTC.

This clonotype was found many times. CDR3 in amino acids: CASSETSGGAREQFF. The CDR3 coding sequence is TGTGCCAGCAGTGAAACTAGCGGGGGGGCTCGTGAGCAGTTCTTC. The chain links TRBV7-2 to TRBJ2-1; 13 nucleotides match TRBD2. V trimming: 6 bases; J trimming: 9 bases; junction bases outside the gene matches: 8. The CDR3 sequence is 15 residues long. From germline, CDR1 is SGHTA and CDR2 FQGNSA.

The V gene is TRBV5-4, the J gene TRBJ1-2, with D uncertain. V shed 5 bases and J shed 4 bases, with 18 bases lying between them. This CDR3 is built from 15 residues. Germline-derived CDR1 and CDR2 are SGHNT and YYREEE (reference sequence). Here the CDR3 reads CASSLDRVGIYGYTF. In DNA, the CDR3 is TGTGCCAGCAGTCTTGACCGCGTGGGGATCTATGGCTACACCTTC.

This clonotype was observed at least ten times. This chain links TRBV12-3 or TRBV12-4 with TRBJ1-1, with D unresolved. The germline V and J ends were trimmed by 3 bases and 3 bases, with 14 bases remaining between them. CDR3 length: 15 residues. The CDR3 is CASSFSGGYYTEAFF. CDR3 DNA: TGTGCCAGCAGTTTTTCTGGAGGCTATTACACTGAAGCTTTCTTT.

This clonotype was observed at least ten times. The rearrangement links TRBV7-2 to TRBJ2-5; no reliable D call. The CDR3 contains 14 residues. Trimming removed 6 bases at V and 4 bases at J, with 15 bases between. Germline lookup yields CDR1 SGHTA and CDR2 FQGNSA. CDR3 sequence: CASSLTLLTETQYF. CDR3 DNA sequence: TGTGCCAGCAGTCTCACCCTCCTGACAGAGACCCAGTACTTC.

There are many counts of this clonotype. The genes are TRBV5-1 and TRBJ2-7; TRBD2 is a possible D gene (7 bases). V dropped 1 base and J dropped 4 bases, with 15 bases sitting between them. CDR1 and CDR2 (germline): SGHRS, YFSETQ. CDR3 length equals 15 residues. CDR3: CASSLLAGAKYEQYV. In nucleotides, the CDR3 is TGCGCCAGCAGCTTGTTGGCGGGGGCGAAATACGAGCAGTACGTC.

This clonotype turned up a few times. This sequence joins TRBV4-2 and TRBJ2-5; the D is unclear. This CDR3 is 14 amino acids long. The germline V gene has CDR1 LGHNA and CDR2 YNFKEQ. Trimming pared 2 bases from V and 3 bases from J, leaving 10 bases between. CDR3 region: CASSQIPTEETQYF. The CDR3 DNA reads as TGTGCCAGCAGCCAAATCCCGACTGAAGAGACCCAGTACTTC.

CDR3 nucleotides: TGTGCCAGCTCACCCCCGGGGGAGCCCCAGCATTTT. Its translation is CASSPPGEPQHF. The V and J genes are TRBV18 and TRBJ1-5; perhaps TRBD1 as D (5 bases). Germline loops: CDR1 KGHSH, CDR2 LQKENI. The CDR3 has 12 amino acids. V lost 3 bases to trimming and J lost 8 bases, with 8 bases between them.

This clonotype was detected many times. CDR3 sequence reads: CASSLGTGKAFF. In nucleotides, the CDR3 is TGTGCCAGCAGCTTAGGTACAGGGAAAGCTTTCTTT. The chain employs TRBV13 and TRBJ1-1, with D possibly TRBD1 on 6 matching bases. Trimming shortened V by 0 bases and J by 9 bases, and 8 bases separated the two germline ends. The germline CDR1 and CDR2 sequences are PRHDT and FYEKMQ (reference sequence). This CDR3 spans 12 amino acids. The complete variable domain, with remaining parts taken from reference TRBV13 and TRBJ1-1, reads AAGVIQSPRHLIKEKRETATLKCYPIPRHDTVYWYQQGPGQDPQFLISFYEKMQSDKGSIPDRFSAQQFSDYHSELNMSSLELGDSALYFCASSLGTGKAFFGQGTRLTVV.

This clonotype was detected ten times or more. This chain connects TRBV7-9 to TRBJ1-3; no clear D. Trimming cost V 0 bases and J 4 bases, with 10 bases left between them. The germline CDR1 and CDR2 sequences are SEHNR and FQNEAQ (reference sequence). This CDR3 has 15 amino acids. The CDR3 DNA sequence: TGTGCCAGCAGCTTAGCAGGGCTCCACGGAAACACCATATATTTT. Translation gives CASSLAGLHGNTIYF.

This clonotype was detected many times. V usage is TRBV6-4 and J usage is TRBJ1-4, with TRBD1 matching 7 bases. Germline V gives CDR1 MRHNA, CDR2 SNTAGT. This CDR3 region has 17 residues. The V gene end was trimmed by 4 bases and the J gene end by 0 bases; junction bases not matched to a gene: 8. CDR3 nucleotides: TGTGCCAGCAGTGGCGATTGGGACAGAACAACTAATGAAAAACTGTTTTTT. Protein product: CASSGDWDRTTNEKLFF.

This clonotype was recorded many times. The chain has TRBV7-9 and TRBJ2-2, with 10 bases fitting TRBD1. This CDR3 has 14 residues. Germline CDR1 SEHNR, CDR2 FQNEAQ (reference sequence). V shed 4 bases, J shed 7 bases, and the junction held 3 bases outside the gene matches. CDR3 bases: TGTGCCAGCAGCTCGGGACAGGGGTACGGGGAGCTGTTTTTT. Translation gives CASSSGQGYGELFF.

Ten or more counts support this clonotype. This rearrangement joins TRBV29-1 to TRBJ1-3, with a tentative D call TRBD1 (5 bases). V was shortened by 4 bases and J by 1 base, with 5 bases between the two germline ends. This CDR3 region has 12 residues. Germline assignment: CDR1 SQVTM and CDR2 ANQGSEA. CDR3 sequence: CSVAGSGNTIYF. CDR3 DNA sequence: TGCAGCGTTGCAGGGTCTGGAAACACCATATATTTT. Complete variable domain (other parts from reference TRBV29-1 and TRBJ1-3): SAVISQKPSRDICQRGTSLTIQCQVDSQVTMMFWYRQQPGQSLTLIATANQGSEATYESGFVIDKFPISRPNLTFSTLTVSNMSPEDSSIYLCSVAGSGNTIYFGEGSWLTVV.